The rows below give T cell receptor beta chains drawn from one sample of a study of cytomegalovirus exposure and HLA in healthy donors. The table came from immunoSEQ multiplex PCR; TCRdb's copy has only in-frame clones and leaves some out. The sample has roughly 150,000 clones; about 96% are singletons. Sequencing was done on a sample of PBMCs. The receptors were gathered from a woman aged 18 to 35 in good health and CMV-seronegative. Both conserved end residues are part of each CDR3. The D gene is left open where the match is weak. Size tells how often a clone was seen (once, few, many) or the class of an expanded clone, and some rows leave it out.

j_gene	v_gene	abundance	d_gene	CDR3aa	CDR3nt
TRBJ2-3	TRBV27	NA	NA	CASSLFDSSTDTQYF	TGTGCCAGCAGTTTATTCGACTCCTCCACAGATACGCAGTATTTT
TRBJ1-5	TRBV6-1	NA	TRBD1	CASSEEDRVNDQPQHF	TGTGCCAGCAGTGAAGAGGACAGGGTTAACGATCAGCCCCAGCATTTT
TRBJ2-3	TRBV5-4	NA	TRBD2	CASSRTSGGSTDTQYF	TGTGCCAGCAGCCGCACTAGCGGGGGGAGCACAGATACGCAGTATTTT
TRBJ1-5	TRBV6-1	NA	NA	CASSEQNSNQPQHF	TGTGCCAGCAGTGAACAGAATAGCAATCAGCCCCAGCATTTT
TRBJ2-2	TRBV2	once	NA	CASSRQVNTGELFF	TGTGCCAGCAGCAGACAGGTGAACACCGGGGAGCTGTTTTTT
TRBJ2-6	TRBV5-1	NA	NA	CASTLTAGANVLTF	TGCGCCAGCACCCTGACAGCTGGGGCCAACGTCCTGACTTTC
TRBJ2-7	TRBV30	NA	NA	CAWTVDMGRPSEQYF	TGTGCCTGGACCGTGGATATGGGCCGGCCCTCCGAGCAGTACTTC
TRBJ1-4	TRBV2	NA	NA	CASSQHVDRLEKLFF	TGTGCCAGCAGCCAGCACGTTGACAGGTTGGAAAAACTGTTTTTT
TRBJ2-2	TRBV4-1	NA	NA	CASSQGGLETGELFF	TGCGCCAGCAGCCAAGGGGGCCTAGAGACCGGGGAGCTGTTTTTT
TRBJ2-2	TRBV20-1	NA	TRBD1	CSAGQFGELFF	TGCAGTGCGGGACAGTTTGGGGAGCTGTTTTTT
TRBJ1-6	TRBV6-4	few	TRBD1	CASSRDRDSPLHF	TGTGCCAGCAGCAGGGACAGGGATTCTCCCCTCCACTTT
TRBJ1-1	TRBV10-3	NA	TRBD1	CATEQGGTEAFF	TGTGCCACCGAACAGGGGGGGACTGAAGCTTTCTTT
TRBJ2-2	TRBV2	many	NA	CASRIQGTGELFF	TGTGCCAGCAGAATACAGGGTACCGGGGAGCTGTTTTTT
TRBJ2-7	TRBV7-3	NA	TRBD1	CASSWDRADEQYF	TGTGCCAGCAGCTGGGACAGGGCCGACGAGCAGTACTTC
TRBJ2-4	TRBV6-5	NA	TRBD2	CASSYSLSGLANIQYF	TGTGCCAGCAGTTACAGCTTGTCGGGACTAGCAAACATTCAGTACTTC
TRBJ1-2	TRBV7-9	NA	NA	CASSFPLPRESTNYGYTF	TGTGCCAGCAGCTTTCCCCTACCCCGGGAGAGCACCAACTATGGCTACACCTTC
TRBJ2-3	TRBV9	NA	TRBD2	CASSSKSGGATTDTQYF	TGTGCCAGCAGCTCCAAAAGCGGGGGAGCGACGACAGATACGCAGTATTTT
TRBJ1-2	TRBV5-1	NA	TRBD1	CASSFTGANSNYGYTF	TGCGCCAGCAGCTTCACAGGGGCGAACTCTAACTATGGCTACACCTTC
TRBJ2-2	TRBV6-1	NA	TRBD2	CASSVSGGGTGELFF	TGTGCCAGCAGTGTTAGCGGGGGGGGCACCGGGGAGCTGTTTTTT
TRBJ1-2	TRBV6-1	NA	TRBD1	CASKESGTGVYGYTF	TGTGCCAGCAAAGAATCCGGGACAGGAGTCTATGGCTACACCTTC
TRBJ1-6	TRBV9	NA	TRBD1	CASSVEGGHNSPLHF	TGTGCCAGCAGCGTAGAAGGGGGCCATAATTCACCCCTCCACTTT
TRBJ1-4	TRBV4-1	NA	NA	CASSHPTGLDNEKLFF	TGCGCCAGCAGCCACCCCACAGGCCTAGATAATGAAAAACTGTTTTTT
TRBJ2-3	TRBV6-1	NA	TRBD1	CASRQGGRGTDTQYF	TGTGCCAGCAGACAGGGGGGTAGGGGCACAGATACGCAGTATTTT
TRBJ2-5	TRBV6-5	NA	NA	CASSYSYALQETQYF	TGTGCCAGCAGTTACTCCTACGCCCTCCAAGAGACCCAGTACTTC
TRBJ2-6	TRBV7-6	NA	NA	CASSFEGAGANVLTF	TGTGCCAGCAGCTTTGAGGGCGCTGGGGCCAACGTCCTGACTTTC
TRBJ1-6	TRBV18	NA	TRBD1	CASSLRDSQNSPLHF	TGTGCCAGCTCACTCCGGGACAGTCAAAATTCACCCCTCCACTTT
TRBJ1-1	TRBV2	NA	NA	CASTKQTMNTEAFF	TGTGCCAGCACGAAACAGACTATGAACACTGAAGCTTTCTTT
TRBJ2-3	TRBV5-1	NA	TRBD2	CASNGGADTQYF	TGCGCCAGCAACGGGGGGGCAGATACGCAGTATTTT
TRBJ2-1	TRBV5-1	NA	NA	CASRNRVPVVDEQFF	TGCGCCAGCAGGAACCGGGTCCCGGTGGTGGATGAGCAGTTCTTC